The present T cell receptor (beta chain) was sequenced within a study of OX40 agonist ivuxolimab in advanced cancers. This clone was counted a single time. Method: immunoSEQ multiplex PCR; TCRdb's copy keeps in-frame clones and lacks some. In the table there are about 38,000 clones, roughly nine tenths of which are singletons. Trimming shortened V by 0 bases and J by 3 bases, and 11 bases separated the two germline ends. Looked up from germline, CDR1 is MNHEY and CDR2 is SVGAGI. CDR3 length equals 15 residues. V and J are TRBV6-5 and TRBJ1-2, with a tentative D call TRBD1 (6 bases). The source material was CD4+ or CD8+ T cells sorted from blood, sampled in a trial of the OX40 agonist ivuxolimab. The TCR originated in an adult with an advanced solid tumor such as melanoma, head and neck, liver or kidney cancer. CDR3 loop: CASSYSAGAHYGYTF. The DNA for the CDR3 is TGTGCCAGCAGTTACTCCGCAGGGGCTCACTATGGCTACACCTTC.